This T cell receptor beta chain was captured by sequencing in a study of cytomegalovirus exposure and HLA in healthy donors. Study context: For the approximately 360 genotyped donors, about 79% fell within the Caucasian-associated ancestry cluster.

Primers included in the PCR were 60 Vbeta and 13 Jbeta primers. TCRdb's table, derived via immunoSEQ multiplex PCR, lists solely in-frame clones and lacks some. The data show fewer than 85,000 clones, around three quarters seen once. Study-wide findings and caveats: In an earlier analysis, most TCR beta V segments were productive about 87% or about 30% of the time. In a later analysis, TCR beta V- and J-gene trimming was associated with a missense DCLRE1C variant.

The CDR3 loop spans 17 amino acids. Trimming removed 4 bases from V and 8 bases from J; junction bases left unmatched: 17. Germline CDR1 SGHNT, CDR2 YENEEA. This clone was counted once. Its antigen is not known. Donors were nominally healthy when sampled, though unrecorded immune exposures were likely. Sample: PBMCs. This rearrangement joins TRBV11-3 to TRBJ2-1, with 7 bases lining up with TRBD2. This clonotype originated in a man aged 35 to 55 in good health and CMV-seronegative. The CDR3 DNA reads TGTGCCAGCAGCTCACCCCTAGAGCCGGGACTACCTCATGAGCAGTTCTTC. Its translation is CASSSPLEPGLPHEQFF.